This entry is about one T cell receptor (beta chain). The germline V gene has CDR1 DFQATT and CDR2 SNEGSKA (reference sequence). CDR3 size: 14 residues. After re-calling the 5' RACE reads, TCRdb lists one entry per CDR3 protein, DNA absent. The table lists 110,000 or so distinct CDR3 sequences, with around 12% in the top ten. The data were taken from a study of monozygotic twins with inflammatory bowel disease. Whole-blood RNA isolation (total RNA) proceeded without T cell sorting. The chain is built from TRBV20-1 and TRBJ1-5; absent DNA, TCRdb's TRBD1 call cannot be checked. The receptor was isolated from a human donor with ulcerative colitis or Crohn's disease, or a healthy co-twin of an affected twin (not recorded which). Specimen: blood. The CDR3: CSAAGTGGGQPQHF.